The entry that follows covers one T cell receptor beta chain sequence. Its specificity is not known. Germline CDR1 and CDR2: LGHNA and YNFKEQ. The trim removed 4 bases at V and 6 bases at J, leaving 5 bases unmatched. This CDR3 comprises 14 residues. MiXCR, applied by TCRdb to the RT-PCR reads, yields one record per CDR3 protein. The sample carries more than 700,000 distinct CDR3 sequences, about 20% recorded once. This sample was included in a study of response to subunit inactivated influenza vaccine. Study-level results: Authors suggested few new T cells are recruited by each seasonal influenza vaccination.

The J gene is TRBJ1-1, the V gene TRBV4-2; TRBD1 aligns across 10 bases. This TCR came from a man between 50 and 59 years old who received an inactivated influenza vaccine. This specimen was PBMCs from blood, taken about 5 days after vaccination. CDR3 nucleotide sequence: TGTGCCAGCAGCCCGGGGACAGGGGATTCTGAAGCTTTCTTT. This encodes CASSPGTGDSEAFF.